The 19 T cell receptor beta chains given below trace back to one sample, sequenced in a study of shared clonotypes between healthy human individuals. CD45RO-negative cells were positively selected for CCR7, leaving out terminally differentiated effector memory CD45RA+ cells. Clones were read by immunoSEQ multiplex PCR, and TCRdb kept only the in-frame ones, dropping some. This table has about 2.1 million clones, around 93% appearing once. Material: naive CD8+ T cells from PBMCs. The receptors originated from a man younger than 30 in good health. Some clones in this sample may be carry-over from other donors' samples.

The genes are TRBV4-3 and TRBJ2-1; a weak D match, TRBD2 (6 bases). The CDR3 totals 15 residues. Germline CDR1 reads LGHNA; CDR2 reads YSLEER. V was trimmed by 0 bases and J by 5 bases, leaving 11 bases between them. CDR3 bases: TGCGCCAGCAGCCAAGATGAAGGAGGGGACAATGAGCAGTTCTTC. Encoded protein: CASSQDEGGDNEQFF.

This chain joins TRBV6-5 and TRBJ1-1, with TRBD1 identical over 7 bases. The CDR3 spans 13 residues. J lost 1 base, V lost 11 bases, and 7 bases had no gene match. The germline V gene has CDR1 MNHEY and CDR2 SVGAGI. The CDR3 loop reads CASARQGNTEAFF. The CDR3 nucleotides are TGTGCCTCCGCCCGACAGGGGAACACTGAAGCTTTCTTT.

CDR3 sequence (DNA): TGTGCCACTGCGTCAGGGACTACCTACGAGCAGTACTTC. Amino acids: CATASGTTYEQYF. The chain links TRBV28 to TRBJ2-7; 7 bases are shared with TRBD2. Unmatched junction bases numbered 8, after V lost 10 bases and J lost 2 bases. Germline CDR1 MDHEN, CDR2 SYDVKM. The CDR3 spans 13 residues.

This sequence joins TRBV28 and TRBJ1-3; D is unresolved. Germline V gives CDR1 MDHEN, CDR2 SYDVKM. Trimming removed 5 bases at V and 0 bases at J, with 8 bases between. The CDR3 totals 14 residues. As DNA, the CDR3 is TGTGCCAGCAGTGACGGATTCTCTGGAAACACCATATATTTT. As protein: CASSDGFSGNTIYF. The whole variable domain, filled in from reference TRBV28 and TRBJ1-3, reads DVKVTQSSRYLVKRTGEKVFLECVQDMDHENMFWYRQDPGLGLRLIYFSYDVKMKEKGDIPEGYSVSREKKERFSLILESASTNQTSMYLCASSDGFSGNTIYFGEGSWLTVV.

This clone was seen just once. V usage is TRBV7-9 and J usage is TRBJ2-3, with D tentatively TRBD1 (5 bases). Germline lookup yields CDR1 SEHNR and CDR2 FQNEAQ (reference sequence). CDR3 length: 13 amino acids. Trimming shortened V by 4 bases and J by 5 bases, and 10 bases separated the two germline ends. The CDR3: CASSSQGQDTQYF. CDR3 nucleotide sequence: TGTGCCAGCAGCTCCCAGGGTCAAGATACGCAGTATTTT. Complete variable domain (other parts from reference TRBV7-9 and TRBJ2-3): DTGVSQNPRHKITKRGQNVTFRCDPISEHNRLYWYRQTLGQGPEFLTYFQNEAQLEKSRLLSDRFSAERPKGSFSTLEIQRTEQGDSAMYLCASSSQGQDTQYFGPGTRLTVL.

This sequence joins TRBV5-5 and TRBJ1-2; 7 bases agree with TRBD1. V was pared by 0 bases and J by 5 bases, with 10 bases of the junction left unmatched. Germline assignment: CDR1 SGHKS and CDR2 YYEKEE (reference sequence). CDR3 length equals 16 residues. The CDR3 DNA follows: TGTGCCAGCAGCTTGGTCCCAGGGGGGTTAGGTTATGGCTACACCTTC. Translated: CASSLVPGGLGYGYTF.

The chain couples TRBV27 to TRBJ1-2; D is unclear. CDR1 is MNHEY, CDR2 SMNVEV, per germline (reference sequence). V lost 1 base and J 2 bases, leaving 11 bases between the germline ends. This CDR3 is built from 15 residues. DNA for the CDR3: TGTGCCAGCAGTTTATACTCCAGAGCCAACTATGGCTACACCTTC. It codes for CASSLYSRANYGYTF.

This chain connects TRBV1 to TRBJ2-7; the listed D gene, TRBD2, was not tested against the DNA. TRBV1 has pseudogene status. The CDR3 spans 15 residues. CDR3: CTSSQGLAGGYEQYF. The CDR3, as DNA: TGCACCAGCAGCCAAGGACTAGCGGGAGGCTACGAGCAGTACTTC.

The chain employs TRBV5-6 and TRBJ2-7, with TRBD2 identical over 9 bases. The CDR3 has 15 residues. Germline CDR1 is SGHDT and CDR2 is YYEEEE. V lost 0 bases and J lost 4; bases outside the gene matches: 5. CDR3 sequence: CASSLATSGKYEQYF. The CDR3 DNA reads as TGTGCCAGCAGCTTGGCGACTAGCGGAAAATACGAGCAGTACTTC.

This chain links TRBV27 with TRBJ2-1, with unresolved D. V dropped 0 bases and J dropped 7 bases, with 10 bases sitting between them. The germline CDR1 and CDR2 sequences are MNHEY and SMNVEV (reference sequence). The CDR3 consists of 14 residues. Here the CDR3 DNA reads TGTGCCAGCAGTTTATCGGACCGCGGTAATGAGCAGTTCTTC. It codes for CASSLSDRGNEQFF.

V gene TRBV29-1 combines with J gene TRBJ2-1; D is undetermined. Germline loops: CDR1 SQVTM, CDR2 ANQGSEA. V lost 8 bases and J 0 bases, leaving 14 bases between the germline ends. This CDR3 region has 14 residues. CDR3 DNA: TGCAGCCTTATCGGGTTAAGCTCCTACAATGAGCAGTTCTTC. Its protein is CSLIGLSSYNEQFF.

This clone appeared once. The gene calls are TRBV6-1 and TRBJ2-7; TRBD1 matches 9 bases. The trim removed 5 bases at V and 4 bases at J, leaving 6 bases unmatched. CDR3 length: 14 amino acids. CDR1 and CDR2 (germline): MNHNS, SASEGT. The CDR3 coding sequence is TGTGCCAGCAGTCTGTGGGACAGGGTGTACGAGCAGTACTTC. Amino acids: CASSLWDRVYEQYF.

This clone came up a few times. The rearrangement joins TRBV27 to TRBJ1-1, with 7 nucleotides matching TRBD1. This CDR3 has 13 residues. V was clipped by 10 bases and J by 0 bases; unmatched bases: 5. From germline, CDR1 is MNHEY and CDR2 SMNVEV (reference sequence). The CDR3 loop reads CATQGTVNTEAFF. The CDR3 coding sequence is TGTGCCACCCAGGGGACAGTGAACACTGAAGCTTTCTTT.

The chain combines TRBV29-1 with TRBJ2-1; either TRBD1 or TRBD2 may fit D (5 bases each). The CDR3 runs to 15 residues. Germline-derived CDR1 and CDR2 are SQVTM and ANQGSEA. The ends were cut back, 3 bases at V and 8 bases at J, with 20 bases in the middle. The chain's CDR3 is CSVDRGASWVDEQFF. CDR3 nucleotides: TGCAGCGTTGATAGAGGGGCATCCTGGGTGGATGAGCAGTTCTTC.

The rearrangement links TRBV4-3 to TRBJ2-1; 10 bases align to TRBD2. V lost 4 bases and J lost 8; bases outside the gene matches: 5. Germline V gene data show CDR1 as LGHNA and CDR2 as YSLEER. This CDR3 has 14 residues. In DNA, the CDR3 is TGCGCCAGCAGCCGTAGCGGGGGGCGGGATGAGCAGTTCTTC. Its protein product is CASSRSGGRDEQFF.

V is TRBV9 and J is TRBJ2-2, with a weak D call TRBD2 (5 bases). V was cut by 3 bases and J by 6 bases, with 9 bases left in between. The CDR3 spans 13 residues. Germline values: CDR1 SGDLS, CDR2 YYNGEE. For the CDR3, the DNA is TGTGCCAGCAGCGGACGGGGTGCCGGGGAGCTGTTTTTT. It specifies CASSGRGAGELFF.

Comment on this clone: At the DNA level, this CDR3 is encoded by other sequences in the same sample as well. J is TRBJ2-5 and V is TRBV5-1; D not certain. The CDR3 consists of 10 residues. Germline assignment: CDR1 SGHRS and CDR2 YFSETQ. V was clipped by 5 bases and J by 5 bases, with 4 bases between them. The CDR3 region has the DNA TGCGCCAGCAGGGGGGAGACCCAGTACTTC. As protein: CASRGETQYF.

The chain has TRBV4-1 and TRBJ2-7, with 7 bases fitting TRBD1. Germline CDR1 MGHRA, CDR2 YSYEKL. The CDR3 runs to 15 residues. V lost 1 base, J lost 3 bases, and 6 bases stayed unmatched. The CDR3 coding sequence is TGCGCCAGCAGCCAAGTTGGGACAGTTATCTACGAGCAGTACTTC. Translating it yields CASSQVGTVIYEQYF.

A word on this clone: Other DNA sequences from this sample encode an identical CDR3 as well. The rearrangement links TRBV28 to TRBJ2-5, with a possible D match to TRBD1 (5 bases). Germline values: CDR1 MDHEN, CDR2 SYDVKM. The CDR3 contains 13 residues. Trimming stripped 3 bases from V and 3 bases from J, with 8 bases between. The DNA for the CDR3 is TGTGCCAGCAGTTTTACAGGAGAAGAGACCCAGTACTTC. It is translated as CASSFTGEETQYF.